This is a list of T cell receptor beta chains from one sample in a study of blood T cells in healthy people across ages. TCRdb itself ran the 5' RACE reads through MiXCR, one entry per CDR3 protein. The table lists 450,000 to 700,000 distinct CDR3 sequences, roughly 29% of them singletons. Sequencing was carried out using blood. The receptors come from a woman between 70 and 85 years old in good health. Both conserved end residues are part of each CDR3. A D gene is named only where the DNA matches it firmly. Size is omitted from some rows. Given values are once, few, many or a class for expanded clones.

d_gene	v_gene	abundance	j_gene	CDR3nt	CDR3aa
-	TRBV6-5	-	TRBJ2-2	TGTGCCAGCCGTAGTCACGCCGCGAACACCGGGGAGCTGTTTTTT	CASRSHAANTGELFF
-	TRBV12-3/TRBV12-4	few	TRBJ2-5	TGTGCCAGCAGTTTGAGGGTGGAAGAGACCCAGTACTTC	CASSLRVEETQYF
TRBD1	TRBV20-1	-	TRBJ1-1	TGCAGTGCTCCCCAGGGGGCGAAATTGTACACTGAAGCTTTCTTT	CSAPQGAKLYTEAFF
-	TRBV5-1	few	TRBJ1-4	TGCGCCAGCAGCTCGACCGACGGCTCTAATGAAAAACTGTTTTTT	CASSSTDGSNEKLFF
-	TRBV4-3	few	TRBJ1-5	TGCGCCAGCAGCCAAGTTTACGGGGGCAGCAGTCAGCCCCAGCATTTT	CASSQVYGGSSQPQHF
-	TRBV2	-	TRBJ2-4	TGTGCCAGCAGGCATCTACAGGGTCTGGCCAAAAACATTCAGTACTTC	CASRHLQGLAKNIQYF
-	TRBV6-1	few	TRBJ1-6	TGTGCCAGCAGTCTCCATATCGATTCACCCCTCCACTTT	CASSLHIDSPLHF
-	TRBV11-3	-	TRBJ2-3	TGTGCCAGCAGCTTAGATGGCGGGGTTACAGATACGCAGTATTTT	CASSLDGGVTDTQYF
TRBD2	TRBV7-3	few	TRBJ2-3	TGTGCCAGCAGCTCCGGGACTAGCGGGGGATACACAGATACGCAGTATTTT	CASSSGTSGGYTDTQYF
-	TRBV15	-	TRBJ2-3	TGTGCCACCAGCAGAGAAAGCCGGGACCCCAGTCAAGATACGCAGTATTTT	CATSRESRDPSQDTQYF
-	TRBV12-3/TRBV12-4	few	TRBJ1-2	TGTGCCAGCAGTTTAGCTCGAACCGACAGGTCTGGCTACACCTTC	CASSLARTDRSGYTF
TRBD1	TRBV10-3	-	TRBJ2-7	TGTGCCATCAGTGGGGGACAGGGGGTAGACGAGCAGTACTTC	CAISGGQGVDEQYF
-	TRBV7-9	few	TRBJ1-2	TGTGCCAGCACCAAAGACGAATATGGCTACACCTTC	CASTKDEYGYTF
-	TRBV7-6	-	TRBJ2-5	TGTGCCAGCAGCCGCCAGGAGGAGACCCAGTACTTC	CASSRQEETQYF
-	TRBV5-6	few	TRBJ1-2	TGTGCCAGCAGCACTGACATCGCTAGGGGCTACACCTTC	CASSTDIARGYTF
TRBD2	TRBV7-2	-	TRBJ2-5	TGTGCCAGCAGCTTTCCAGGCGGGGGGGGAGAGACCCAGTACTTC	CASSFPGGGGETQYF
-	TRBV12-5	-	TRBJ2-5	TGTGCTAGTGGTTTGAATCAGGACGCAGAGACCCAGTACTTC	CASGLNQDAETQYF
-	TRBV11-2	many	TRBJ1-2	TGTGCCAGCAGCTTATCGTGGACCTATGGCTACACCTTC	CASSLSWTYGYTF
-	TRBV10-3	-	TRBJ2-7	TGTGCCATCAGTGAGTCGGTGGAGGGGGCCTACGAGCAGTACTTC	CAISESVEGAYEQYF
-	TRBV12-3/TRBV12-4	few	TRBJ2-5	TGTGCCAGCAGTTTAAGGGCGCCGGGTCAAGAGACCCAGTACTTC	CASSLRAPGQETQYF
TRBD2	TRBV9	-	TRBJ2-1	TGTGCCGGCAACGTAGTTCCGACTAGCGGGCGCTCCTACAATGAGCAGTTCTTC	CAGNVVPTSGRSYNEQFF
TRBD2	TRBV28	-	TRBJ2-7	TGTGCCAGCAGTTTATCCAGCGGGGGACGTTACGAGCAGTACTTC	CASSLSSGGRYEQYF
-	TRBV20-1	-	TRBJ2-2	TGCAGTGCTAGAGGGGGGACCGGGGAGCTGTTTTTT	CSARGGTGELFF
TRBD2	TRBV7-9	-	TRBJ2-1	TGTGCCAGCAGCCTTGGACTAGTCTACAATGAGCAGTTCTTC	CASSLGLVYNEQFF
TRBD2	TRBV7-9	-	TRBJ2-3	TGTGCCAGCAGCTCCGACGGAGCGGGGGGCAATTTT	CASSSDGAGGNF
-	TRBV3-1	-	TRBJ1-2	TGTGCCAGCAGCCAGCCGGGGGCGGTCTATGGCTACACCTTC	CASSQPGAVYGYTF
TRBD1	TRBV6-5	-	TRBJ2-7	TGTGCCAGCAGTCGACAGGGAGTTGACGAGCAGTACTTC	CASSRQGVDEQYF
-	TRBV7-2	-	TRBJ1-1	TGTGCCAGCAGACCAGACCCAAGCAACACTGAAGCTTTCTTT	CASRPDPSNTEAFF
-	TRBV20-1	few	TRBJ2-5	TGCAGTGCAACGGGACGGCCAGAGGGGACCCAGTACTTC	CSATGRPEGTQYF